The sequence of this TCR beta chain was determined in a study of T cell responses to AZD1222 COVID-19 vaccine. About this clone itself: Its antigen is undetermined.

Generated by immunoSEQ multiplex PCR, the TCRdb table keeps only in-frame clones and is missing some. Counted here are under 35,000 clones, 86% occurring once; the ten biggest clones make up 9.5% to 12%. Findings and caveats of the study: As reported, nearly half of all spike-specific TCRs target variant regions that are unmutated.

Analyses pooled second doses at about 4 or about 12 weeks. This clonotype was obtained from an adult who received the AZD1222 COVID-19 vaccine. The sample consisted of peripheral blood, taken 28 days after the second AZD1222 dose.

The CDR3, as DNA: TGTGCCAGTAGTATAATTAACGGACTAGCGGGAGACAGTAGCACAGATACGCAGTATTTT. It codes for CASSIINGLAGDSSTDTQYF. The chain employs TRBV19 and TRBJ2-3; TRBD2 matches at 13 bases. The CDR3 runs to 20 residues. V lost 2 bases, J lost 0 bases, and 11 bases stayed unmatched. Germline-derived CDR1 and CDR2 are LNHDA and SQIVND (reference sequence). Combining the CDR3 with reference TRBV19 and TRBJ2-3 gives the whole variable domain DGGITQSPKYLFRKEGQNVTLSCEQNLNHDAMYWYRQDPGQGLRLIYYSQIVNDFQKGDIAEGYSVSREKKESFPLTVTSAQKNPTAFYLCASSIINGLAGDSSTDTQYFGPGTRLTVL.